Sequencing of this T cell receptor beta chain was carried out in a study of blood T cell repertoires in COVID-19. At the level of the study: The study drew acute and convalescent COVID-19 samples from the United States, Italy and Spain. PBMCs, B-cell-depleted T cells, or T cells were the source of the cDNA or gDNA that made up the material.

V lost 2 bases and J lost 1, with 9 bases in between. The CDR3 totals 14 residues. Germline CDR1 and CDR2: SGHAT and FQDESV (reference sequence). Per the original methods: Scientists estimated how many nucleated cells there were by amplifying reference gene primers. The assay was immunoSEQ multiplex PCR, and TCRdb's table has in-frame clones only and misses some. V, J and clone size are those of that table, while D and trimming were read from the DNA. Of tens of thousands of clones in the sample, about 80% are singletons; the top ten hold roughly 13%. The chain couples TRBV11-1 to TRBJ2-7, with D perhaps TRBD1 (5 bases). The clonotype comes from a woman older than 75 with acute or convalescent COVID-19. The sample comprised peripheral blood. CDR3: CASSLSHRSYEQYF. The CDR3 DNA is TGTGCCAGCAGCTTATCCCACAGGTCCTACGAGCAGTACTTC.